A selection of T cell receptor beta chains follows, all from one sample in a study of CD8 T cells in ankylosing spondylitis. TCRdb re-called the 5' RACE reads with MiXCR, one entry per CDR3 protein. The repertoire has about 240,000 distinct CDR3 sequences, around 10% of them found once; the top ten carry 6% to 7.5%. Sample: blood, either unsorted or a sorted T cell fraction (not recorded which). The receptors were gathered from a male donor with ankylosing spondylitis or in good health (not recorded which). Each CDR3 is given with its conserved first and last residue. Each record gives: V gene, J gene, clone size, D gene, CDR3 DNA, CDR3 protein. The D gene is left open where the match is weak. Clone size is shown for a subset of rows, as once, few, many or a class of expanded clone.

TRBV15	TRBJ2-3	many	TRBD1	TGTGCCACCACTATGACAGGGATTTACACAGATACGCAGTATTTT	CATTMTGIYTDTQYF
TRBV20-1	TRBJ2-1	many	NA	TGCAGTGCTAGGAATTCGGGGCAGGATTGGAATGAGCAGTTCTTC	CSARNSGQDWNEQFF
TRBV10-3	TRBJ2-5	many	NA	TGTGCCATCAATGACTCCCCCCCAGAGACCCAGTACTTC	CAINDSPPETQYF
TRBV5-5	TRBJ2-1	few	TRBD1	TGTGCCAGCAGCTTGGATGGGACAGGGGGTCGGAATGAGCAGTTCTTC	CASSLDGTGGRNEQFF
TRBV25-1	TRBJ1-3	many	NA	TGTGCCAGCAGTGAAGGGACCTGGCGAAACACCATATATTTT	CASSEGTWRNTIYF
TRBV13	TRBJ1-4	few	NA	TGTGCCAGCAGCTCCGCGGGTTTGGCTAATGAAAAACTGTTTTTT	CASSSAGLANEKLFF
TRBV5-1	TRBJ1-5	many	NA	TGCGCCAGCAGCTTGGGTTCGGCACGAGATAGCAATCAGCCCCAGCATTTT	CASSLGSARDSNQPQHF
TRBV5-1	TRBJ2-5	NA	NA	TGCGCCAGCAGCTTGCTGGAAGAGACCCAGTACTTC	CASSLLEETQYF
TRBV12-3/TRBV12-4	TRBJ2-1	few	TRBD2	TGTGCCAGCACCCCGGGCGGGTCTAGCGGGAGAGTTGGCTATTACAATGAGCAGTTCTTC	CASTPGGSSGRVGYYNEQFF
TRBV2	TRBJ2-1	few	TRBD2	TGTGCCATCGATAGCGGGAGCTCCTACAATGAGCAGTTCTTC	CAIDSGSSYNEQFF
TRBV18	TRBJ2-2	few	NA	TGTGCCAGCTCACCAAACAAGAACACCGGGGAGCTGTTTTTT	CASSPNKNTGELFF
TRBV5-1	TRBJ2-3	NA	NA	TGCGCCAGCAGCGTGCTGACGGATACGCAGTATTTT	CASSVLTDTQYF
TRBV28	TRBJ1-4	NA	NA	TGTGCTGGGGGGGCCGCAACTAATGAAAAACTGTTTTTT	CAGGAATNEKLFF
TRBV10-3	TRBJ2-2	many	NA	TGTGCCACCCTGAATCCGGATACCGGGGAGCTGTTTTTT	CATLNPDTGELFF
TRBV5-1	TRBJ2-2	many	NA	TGCGCCAGCAGCGAGACAGGCCTAACTAACACCGGGGAGCTGTTTTTT	CASSETGLTNTGELFF
TRBV7-2	TRBJ2-2	many	NA	TGTGCCAGCAGCTTGGAGTCTAACACCGGGGAGCTGTTTTTT	CASSLESNTGELFF
TRBV15	TRBJ2-2	many	TRBD2	TGTGCCACCAGCAGAGGCAGACTAGCGGGAGGATCGATCGGGGAGCTGTTTTTT	CATSRGRLAGGSIGELFF
TRBV6-1	TRBJ2-5	many	NA	TGTGCCAGCACCGACCTGAAACGGGAAGAGACCCAGTACTTC	CASTDLKREETQYF
TRBV5-6	TRBJ1-4	many	NA	TGTGCCAGCAGCTTATTGTGGGAAGAAAAACTGTTTTTT	CASSLLWEEKLFF
TRBV7-8	TRBJ2-1	few	NA	TGTGCCAGCAGCTTAATAAGCGAGCAGTTCTTC	CASSLISEQFF
TRBV15	TRBJ1-5	many	TRBD1	TGTGCCACCAGCAACGGGCAGGGGGAGCCCCAGCATTTT	CATSNGQGEPQHF
TRBV5-1	TRBJ2-7	many	TRBD1	TGCGCCAGCAGCTCTAACCCCGGGACAGGGACTTACGAGCAGTACTTC	CASSSNPGTGTYEQYF